The rows below give T cell receptor beta chains drawn from one sample of a study of cytomegalovirus exposure and HLA in healthy donors. The assay was immunoSEQ multiplex PCR, and TCRdb's table has in-frame clones only and misses some. This repertoire shows roughly 250,000 clones, under 90% found once; its top ten account for around 0.33%. Sequencing used PBMCs. These receptor sequences come from a girl aged 2-10 years in good health and CMV-seronegative. Both conserved end residues are part of each CDR3. The D gene is left open where the match is weak. Size is stated for part of the rows, as once, few or many counts, or as a class when the clone is expanded.

abundance	len	d_gene	v_gene	j_gene	CDR3aa	CDR3nt
few	13	TRBD1	TRBV6-1	TRBJ1-5	CASRGQTRQPQHF	TGTGCCAGCAGGGGACAGACTCGCCAGCCCCAGCATTTT
-	17	TRBD1	TRBV13	TRBJ2-1	CASSRPTGIGSYNEQFF	TGTGCCAGCAGCCGCCCGACAGGGATAGGATCCTACAATGAGCAGTTCTTC
-	14	-	TRBV19	TRBJ1-4	CASSLGSSNEKLFF	TGTGCCAGTAGTTTGGGGAGCTCAAATGAAAAACTGTTTTTT
-	14	-	TRBV27	TRBJ2-7	CASSSPGLYYEQYF	TGTGCCAGCAGTTCCCCGGGACTCTACTACGAGCAGTACTTC
-	13	TRBD2	TRBV9	TRBJ2-7	CASSLGGSGSQYF	TGTGCCAGCAGCCTGGGGGGGAGCGGGTCCCAGTACTTC
-	13	TRBD2	TRBV25-1	TRBJ2-7	CASSNRDYYEQYF	TGTGCCAGCAGTAACCGGGACTACTACGAGCAGTACTTC
-	14	-	TRBV9	TRBJ2-1	CASSPRDNGNEQFF	TGTGCCAGCAGCCCTCGGGACAACGGCAATGAGCAGTTCTTC
-	18	TRBD2	TRBV13	TRBJ2-3	CASSLFFSGGTGTDTQYF	TGTGCCAGCAGCTTATTTTTTAGCGGGGGGACCGGAACAGATACGCAGTATTTT
once	13	-	TRBV7-9	TRBJ2-5	CASSTTVQETQYF	TGTGCCAGCAGTACGACAGTACAAGAGACCCAGTACTTC
-	14	-	TRBV5-1	TRBJ1-2	CASSLWTNEDGYTF	TGCGCCAGCAGCTTGTGGACTAACGAAGATGGCTACACCTTC
-	13	-	TRBV28	TRBJ2-3	CASEAPSTDTQYF	TGTGCCAGCGAAGCTCCGAGCACAGATACGCAGTATTTT
-	15	TRBD2	TRBV6-1	TRBJ2-1	CASILTSGPYNEQFF	TGTGCCAGCATTCTGACTAGCGGACCCTACAATGAGCAGTTCTTC
-	18	TRBD2	TRBV13	TRBJ2-5	CASSSLIGVSGGSETQYF	TGTGCCAGCAGCTCCCTCATCGGCGTCAGCGGGGGGTCAGAGACCCAGTACTTC
-	14	-	TRBV14	TRBJ1-1	CASSQNRVPTEAFF	TGTGCCAGCAGCCAAAACAGGGTGCCCACTGAAGCTTTCTTT
-	14	TRBD1	TRBV7-2	TRBJ2-7	CASSPQGTSYEQYF	TGTGCCAGCAGCCCACAGGGGACCTCCTACGAGCAGTACTTC
-	16	TRBD2	TRBV2	TRBJ2-1	CASSEERAGSYNEQFF	TGTGCCAGCAGTGAAGAAAGAGCGGGATCCTACAATGAGCAGTTCTTC
-	13	-	TRBV15	TRBJ2-7	CATSRDTAYEQYF	TGTGCCACCAGCAGAGATACAGCCTACGAGCAGTACTTC
-	15	-	TRBV6-1	TRBJ2-5	CASSGGRTGGETQYF	TGTGCCAGCAGTGGAGGCAGGACGGGCGGGGAGACCCAGTACTTC
-	17	TRBD2	TRBV13	TRBJ2-1	CASSLLRGGTTYNEQFF	TGTGCCAGCAGCTTACTTCGGGGGGGAACTACCTACAATGAGCAGTTCTTC
-	15	TRBD1	TRBV9	TRBJ1-2	CASSGGTGVVYGYTF	TGTGCCAGCAGCGGGGGGACAGGGGTCGTCTATGGCTACACCTTC
-	13	-	TRBV6-5	TRBJ1-5	CASSRGQNQPQHF	TGTGCCAGCAGTCGAGGGCAAAATCAGCCCCAGCATTTT
-	14	TRBD2	TRBV19	TRBJ2-1	CASTSGGLYNEQFF	TGTGCCAGTACTAGCGGGGGCCTCTACAATGAGCAGTTCTTC
few	13	TRBD2	TRBV4-1	TRBJ2-3	CASSPGLAPTQYF	TGCGCCAGCAGCCCGGGACTAGCCCCTACGCAGTATTTT